The source of this T cell receptor beta chain is a study of cytomegalovirus exposure and HLA in healthy donors. The germline CDR1 and CDR2 sequences are SGHTA and FQGNSA. Trimming cost V 7 bases and J 3 bases, with 18 bases left between them. The length of the CDR3 is 15 residues. Overall study results and limits: As a later analysis revealed, the rate of TCR association differed by HLA locus, with DRB1 most and HLA-C fewest.

Concerning this clone itself: Antigen specificity is unknown.

PCR involved 60 Vbeta and 13 Jbeta primers. Using immunoSEQ multiplex PCR, the repertoire was profiled, and TCRdb retains in-frame clones only, with some absent. The sample contains about 180,000 clones, over 80% of which appear only once. The rearrangement joins TRBV7-2 to TRBJ1-2; D call uncertain. The clonotype was recovered from a boy younger than 10 in good health and CMV-seronegative. Sequenced: PBMCs. The CDR3, as DNA: TGTGCCAGCACCTCCAGGCGCGATGGCCACTATGGCTACACCTTC. Protein sequence: CASTSRRDGHYGYTF.